Presented here are 14 T cell receptor beta chains from one specimen sequenced in a study of STAT5B mutations in CD4+ large granular lymphocyte leukemia. The method was immunoSEQ multiplex PCR; TCRdb's version includes in-frame clones alone and lacks a portion of them. The sample carries roughly 30,000 clones, nearly 90% recorded once. The sample taken for sequencing was CD4+ T cells from blood buffy coats. These receptors were obtained from a human donor in good health.

The chain employs TRBV27 and TRBJ1-2, with 7 bases aligning to TRBD1. V was clipped by 0 bases and J by 4 bases; unmatched bases: 5. The CDR3 has 15 residues. CDR1 and CDR2 from the germline V gene are MNHEY and SMNVEV (reference sequence). CDR3 DNA: TGTGCCAGCAGTTTATCACGTACAGGGGCCTATGGCTACACCTTC. Translation gives CASSLSRTGAYGYTF.

The V gene is TRBV7-2, the J gene TRBJ2-7; D may be TRBD2 (6 bases). Germline lookup yields CDR1 SGHTA and CDR2 FQGNSA. Trimming took 5 bases from V and 0 from J, leaving 14 bases between them. This CDR3 comprises 15 residues. This chain's CDR3 is CASSEGGAPSYEQYF. The CDR3 DNA is TGTGCCAGCAGCGAAGGCGGGGCGCCCTCCTACGAGCAGTACTTC.

This clone was counted a few times. V is TRBV18 and J is TRBJ1-1; D unclear. Trimming shortened V by 0 bases and J by 6 bases, and 8 bases separated the two germline ends. Germline V gives CDR1 KGHSH, CDR2 LQKENI. The CDR3 runs to 13 residues. CDR3 coding DNA: TGTGCCAGCTCACCACCGGAGAGGTCTGAAGCTTTCTTT. Its translation: CASSPPERSEAFF.

The chain recombines TRBV6-1 with TRBJ2-7; 16 nucleotides align to TRBD2. The CDR3 loop spans 18 amino acids. Trimming cost V 2 bases and J 3 bases; bases outside gene matches: 7. Germline CDR1 MNHNS, CDR2 SASEGT. CDR3 residues: CASSELGLAGGPHYEQYF. The CDR3 region has the DNA TGTGCCAGCAGTGAACTGGGACTAGCGGGAGGGCCGCACTACGAGCAGTACTTC.

CDR3: CSARQGSEAFF. The CDR3 nucleotides are TGCAGTGCCAGACAGGGATCTGAAGCTTTCTTT. V gene TRBV20-1 combines with J gene TRBJ1-1, with 7 bases aligning to TRBD1. This CDR3 has 11 amino acids. V trimming: 6 bases; J trimming: 6 bases; junction bases outside the gene matches: 4. CDR1 is DFQATT, CDR2 SNEGSKA, per germline (reference sequence).

This clone came up once. The V gene is TRBV6-1, the J gene TRBJ1-5; no clear D gene. The V end was cut by 2 bases, the J end by 3 bases, with 11 bases between. Germline V CDR1 and CDR2: MNHNS, SASEGT. The CDR3 spans 15 residues. The CDR3 DNA follows: TGTGCCAGCAGTGAAAAGTTAGGGTACAATCAGCCCCAGCATTTT. Residues: CASSEKLGYNQPQHF.

V gene TRBV5-4 combines with J gene TRBJ1-3; TRBD1 is a possible D gene (6 bases). This CDR3 has 14 amino acids. V gave up 4 bases and J gave up 4 bases, with 12 bases separating them. CDR1 and CDR2 from the germline V gene are SGHNT and YYREEE (reference sequence). This CDR3 reads CASSPEGGGNTIYF. The CDR3 nucleotides are TGTGCCAGCAGCCCGGAGGGGGGCGGAAACACCATATATTTT.

The rearrangement joins TRBV27 to TRBJ1-2, with 9 nucleotides matching TRBD1. The germline CDR1 and CDR2 sequences are MNHEY and SMNVEV (reference sequence). CDR3 length: 13 residues. Trimming removed 5 bases from V and 6 bases from J; junction bases left unmatched: 4. The CDR3 nucleotides are TGTGCCAGCAGTAGGGGACAGGGACATGGCTACACCTTC. It translates to CASSRGQGHGYTF.

This clone was detected once. The chain couples TRBV5-1 to TRBJ2-5, with D hard to call. Germline CDR1 SGHRS, CDR2 YFSETQ. Trimming removed 4 bases at V and 5 bases at J, with 12 bases between. The CDR3 runs 13 residues. Here the CDR3 DNA reads TGCGCCAGCAGCCTAGTTGTGGGCGAGACCCAGTACTTC. It codes for CASSLVVGETQYF.

The V call is TRBV18, the J call TRBJ2-7; 14 nucleotides agree with TRBD2. CDR1 KGHSH and CDR2 LQKENI come from the germline V gene. This CDR3 contains 19 residues. V shed 3 bases, J shed 6 bases, and the junction held 16 bases outside the gene matches. The CDR3 reads CASSPRPGLAGASTPEQYF. The CDR3 bases are TGTGCCAGCTCACCCCGGCCGGGACTAGCGGGAGCCTCAACACCCGAGCAGTACTTC. The complete variable domain, with remaining parts taken from reference TRBV18 and TRBJ2-7, reads NAGVMQNPRHLVRRRGQEARLRCSPMKGHSHVYWYRQLPEEGLKFMVYLQKENIIDESGMPKERFSAEFPKEGPSILRIQQVVRGDSAAYFCASSPRPGLAGASTPEQYFGPGTRLTVT.

The chain joins TRBV5-4 to TRBJ1-4; D call uncertain. This CDR3 is built from 15 residues. Germline-derived CDR1 and CDR2 are SGHNT and YYREEE (reference sequence). Trimming took off 1 base at V and 3 bases at J, with 10 bases between the two ends. The CDR3 here is CASSLFTAPNEKLFF. CDR3 in DNA: TGTGCCAGCAGCTTGTTTACAGCCCCTAATGAAAAACTGTTTTTT. The full variable domain, its missing parts supplied by reference TRBV5-4 and TRBJ1-4, is ETGVTQSPTHLIKTRGQQVTLRCSSQSGHNTVSWYQQALGQGPQFIFQYYREEENGRGNFPPRFSGLQFPNYSSELNVNALELDDSALYLCASSLFTAPNEKLFFGSGTQLSVL.

The rearrangement joins TRBV2 to TRBJ1-4, with 7 bases aligning to TRBD1. Germline loops: CDR1 SNHLY, CDR2 FYNNEI. The CDR3 contains 13 residues. With V trimmed by 9 bases and J by 4 bases, 5 bases remained unmatched. The CDR3 is CARGTAINEKLFF. In DNA, the CDR3 is TGTGCCAGAGGGACAGCTATTAATGAAAAACTGTTTTTT.

The V call is TRBV15, the J call TRBJ2-2; TRBD1 matches at 10 bases. The CDR3 totals 15 residues. J was trimmed by 6 bases and V by 1 base; bases with no gene match: 2. In germline, CDR1 is LNHNV, CDR2 YYDKDF (reference sequence). CDR3 loop: CATSRGTGGAGELFF. The CDR3 DNA is TGTGCCACCAGCAGAGGGACAGGGGGGGCCGGGGAGCTGTTTTTT.

The chain couples TRBV6-1 to TRBJ2-1, with a weak D call TRBD1 (6 bases). Germline V CDR1 and CDR2: MNHNS, SASEGT. CDR3 length equals 15 residues. Trimming removed 2 bases from V and 10 bases from J, with 18 bases in between. The chain's CDR3 is CASSEQPQGSREQFF. Here the CDR3 DNA reads TGTGCCAGCAGTGAACAACCGCAGGGGTCTAGGGAGCAGTTCTTC.